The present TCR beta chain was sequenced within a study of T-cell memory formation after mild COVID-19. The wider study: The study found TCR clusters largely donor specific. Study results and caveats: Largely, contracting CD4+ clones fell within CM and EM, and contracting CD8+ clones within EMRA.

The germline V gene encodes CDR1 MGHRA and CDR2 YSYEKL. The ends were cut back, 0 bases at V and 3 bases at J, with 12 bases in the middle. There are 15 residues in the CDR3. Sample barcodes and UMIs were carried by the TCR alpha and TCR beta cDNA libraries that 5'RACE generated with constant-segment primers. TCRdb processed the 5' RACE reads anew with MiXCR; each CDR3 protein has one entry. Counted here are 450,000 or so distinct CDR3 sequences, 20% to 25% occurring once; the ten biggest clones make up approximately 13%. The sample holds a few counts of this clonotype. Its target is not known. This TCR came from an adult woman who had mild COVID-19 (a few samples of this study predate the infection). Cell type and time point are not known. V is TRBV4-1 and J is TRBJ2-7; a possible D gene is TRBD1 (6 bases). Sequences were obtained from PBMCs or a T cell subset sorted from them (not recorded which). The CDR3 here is CASSQDNRVGYEQYF. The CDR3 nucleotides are TGCGCCAGCAGCCAAGATAACAGGGTGGGCTACGAGCAGTACTTC.